A selection of T cell receptor beta chains follows, all from one sample in a study of CD8+ T cells in alopecia areata. Sequencing used immunoSEQ multiplex PCR; TCRdb keeps in-frame clones, though not all of them. Of around 7,500 clones in the sample, around 69% were seen once. Sequenced here: skin, sampled at week 0. The receptors come from a human donor with alopecia areata. CDR3s include the opening cysteine and the closing phenylalanine or tryptophan. A D gene is named only where the DNA matches it firmly. Only part of the rows carry a size: once, few, many, or a class if the clone is expanded.

clone_size	v_call	d_call	j_call	cdr3_nt	cdr3_aa
few	TRBV7-1	.	TRBJ2-7	TGTGCCAGCAGCTTAGGGGCCTACGAGCAGTACTTC	CASSLGAYEQYF
.	TRBV7-9	.	TRBJ1-1	TGTGCCAGCAGCTTAGCGGGGTTTGACACTGAAGCTTTCTTT	CASSLAGFDTEAFF
.	TRBV11-2	.	TRBJ2-7	TGTGCCAGCAGTTTAGCCCTACAGGGCTCCTACGAGCAGTACTTC	CASSLALQGSYEQYF
.	TRBV6-5	TRBD1	TRBJ1-3	TGTGCCAGCAGAGACAGGGGGTCTGGAAACACCATATATTTT	CASRDRGSGNTIYF
.	TRBV5-6	TRBD1	TRBJ1-4	TGTGCCAGCAGCTATGGGACAGAAAATGAAAAACTGTTTTTT	CASSYGTENEKLFF
.	TRBV2	TRBD1	TRBJ1-2	TGTGCCAGCAGTGAACGCGGACAGGGGGCGGATGGCTACACCTTC	CASSERGQGADGYTF
.	TRBV19	TRBD1	TRBJ1-1	TGTGCCAGTAGCCTATACAGGGGGAGCACTGAAGCTTTCTTT	CASSLYRGSTEAFF
large	TRBV5-1	.	TRBJ1-4	TGCGCCAGCAGCTTGAGTCTCTTCGCAACTAATGAAAAACTGTTTTTT	CASSLSLFATNEKLFF
.	TRBV18	.	TRBJ1-2	TGTGCCAGCTCGCAACGGGGGACTGGGTCGGGCTACACCTTC	CASSQRGTGSGYTF
.	TRBV6-1	.	TRBJ1-2	TGTGCCAGCAGTGGCAATTACAGGAAACGCTATGGCTACACCTTC	CASSGNYRKRYGYTF
medium-sized	TRBV7-2	.	TRBJ2-7	TGTGCCAGCAGCTTATACGGGGGAGCCTACGAGCAGTACTTC	CASSLYGGAYEQYF
.	TRBV7-2	.	TRBJ1-1	TGTGCCAGCAGCGTTAACACTGAAGCTTTCTTT	CASSVNTEAFF
.	TRBV4-3	.	TRBJ1-1	TGCGCCAGCAGCCAATTCGGTCGATTGAACACTGAAGCTTTCTTT	CASSQFGRLNTEAFF
few	TRBV27	.	TRBJ1-5	TGTGCCAGCAGTTTATCTGCGGGAGGGGACAATCAGCCCCAGCATTTT	CASSLSAGGDNQPQHF
.	TRBV29-1	TRBD2	TRBJ2-1	TGCAGCGCTGAAAGTCGGGGGGGGCTGCGCTCAATCTATGAGCAGTTCTTC	CSAESRGGLRSIYEQFF
.	TRBV19	TRBD2	TRBJ2-3	TGTGCCAGTAGTATAAGGGAGCGGGGGATAACAGATACGCAGTATTTT	CASSIRERGITDTQYF
few	TRBV27	.	TRBJ2-7	TGTGCCAGCAGTTTAAGGGGTTTTTGGGACGAGCAGTACTTC	CASSLRGFWDEQYF
.	TRBV19	.	TRBJ2-2	TGTGCCAGTAGTAAGAGAGACCCCACCGGTGAGCTGTTTTTT	CASSKRDPTGELFF
few	TRBV28	.	TRBJ2-1	TGTGCCAGCAGTGCGAATGAGCAGTTCTTC	CASSANEQFF
.	TRBV7-3	.	TRBJ1-1	TGTGCCAGCAGCCCCAGCCTCGTGAACACTGAAGCTTTCTTT	CASSPSLVNTEAFF
.	TRBV23-1	.	TRBJ1-2	TGCGCCAGCAGTCCAATCGCGGTGGATGGCTACACCTTC	CASSPIAVDGYTF
.	TRBV2	.	TRBJ2-3	TGTGCCAGCAGTGCCGGGGGCCGCACAGATACGCAGTATTTT	CASSAGGRTDTQYF